The rows below give T cell receptor beta chains drawn from one sample of a study of shared clonotypes between healthy human individuals. The protocol was immunoSEQ multiplex PCR, while the TCRdb copy is restricted to in-frame clones and leaves out a portion. The repertoire consists of around 550,000 clones, with approximately 96% occurring once and the leading ten covering around 0.12%. The sequencing input was naive CD8+ T cells sorted from blood. The receptors originated from a woman in her 30s in good health. Each CDR3 is given with its conserved first and last residue. The order of the fields is CDR3 length, D gene, J gene, clone size, V gene, CDR3 DNA, CDR3 protein. D genes are given only for firm matches. A row's size may be missing; if present it is once, few, many or a size class.

cdr3_length: 13; d_call: -; j_call: TRBJ2-3; clone_size: -; v_call: TRBV19; cdr3_nt: TGTGCCAGTAGCGACCTGGCGGAGGATACGCAGTATTTT; cdr3_aa: CASSDLAEDTQYF
cdr3_length: 16; d_call: -; j_call: TRBJ1-1; clone_size: -; v_call: TRBV19; cdr3_nt: TGTGCCAGTAGTAGTTCCGAAGATTCCCGGGGGACTGAAGCTTTCTTT; cdr3_aa: CASSSSEDSRGTEAFF
cdr3_length: 17; d_call: -; j_call: TRBJ2-7; clone_size: -; v_call: TRBV9; cdr3_nt: TGTGCCAGCAGCGATACCTGGGGGCTAGACCAATCCTACGAGCAGTACTTC; cdr3_aa: CASSDTWGLDQSYEQYF
cdr3_length: 17; d_call: TRBD2; j_call: TRBJ2-7; clone_size: -; v_call: TRBV4-1; cdr3_nt: TGCGCCAGCAGCCAAAACCCCCCTAGCGGGCCTTCCTACGAGCAGTACTTC; cdr3_aa: CASSQNPPSGPSYEQYF
cdr3_length: 16; d_call: TRBD1; j_call: TRBJ1-2; clone_size: once; v_call: TRBV11-2; cdr3_nt: TGTGCCAGCAGCTTATTTCAGGGGGACACTAACTATGGCTACACCTTC; cdr3_aa: CASSLFQGDTNYGYTF
cdr3_length: 15; d_call: -; j_call: TRBJ2-1; clone_size: -; v_call: TRBV13; cdr3_nt: TGTGCCAGCAGCTCCGTAGGGGGCGGGAGCGGTGAGCAGTTCTTC; cdr3_aa: CASSSVGGGSGEQFF
cdr3_length: 12; d_call: -; j_call: TRBJ2-7; clone_size: -; v_call: TRBV14; cdr3_nt: TGTGCCAGCAGCCAAGGACACTACGAGCAGTACTTC; cdr3_aa: CASSQGHYEQYF
cdr3_length: 13; d_call: TRBD2; j_call: TRBJ2-7; clone_size: -; v_call: TRBV6-4; cdr3_nt: TGTGCCAGCAGTACACTAGCGGCCTACGAGCAGTACTTC; cdr3_aa: CASSTLAAYEQYF
cdr3_length: 14; d_call: -; j_call: TRBJ2-1; clone_size: -; v_call: TRBV13; cdr3_nt: TGTGCCAGCAGCGTCCCCTCAGGTGGAAATGAGCAGTTCTTC; cdr3_aa: CASSVPSGGNEQFF
cdr3_length: 11; d_call: -; j_call: TRBJ2-7; clone_size: -; v_call: TRBV13; cdr3_nt: TGTGCCAGCAGAGACTCCTACGAGCAGTACTTC; cdr3_aa: CASRDSYEQYF